This TCR beta chain was identified during a study of T-cell memory formation after mild COVID-19. General observations from the study: The SARS-CoV-2 specificity of second-wave clones reaching peak at day 37 remained unverified. Day 15 to 85 contracting clones showed balanced CD4/CD8; day 15 to 37 expanders favored CD4+. Pre-infection memory held some responding clones, suggesting pre-existing cross-reactive T cells responded.

As to this clonotype: The antigen is not known.

Germline CDR1 is SGHRS and CDR2 is YFSETQ. The CDR3 extends over 17 amino acids. The V end was cut by 1 base, the J end by 5 bases, with 16 bases between. 5'RACE with constant-segment primers yielded barcoded, UMI-tagged TCR alpha and TCR beta cDNA libraries. One entry per CDR3 protein results from TCRdb running MiXCR on the 5' RACE reads. The sample consists of 180,000 or so distinct CDR3 sequences, around a tenth of them appearing once. V gene TRBV5-1 combines with J gene TRBJ1-6, with D possibly being TRBD1 (6 bases). The receptor was isolated from a man between 18 and 29 years old who had mild COVID-19 (a few samples of this study predate the infection). Cell type and time point are not known. Sequenced sample: PBMCs or a T cell subset sorted from them (not recorded which). The CDR3 protein is CASSLRSTGENNSPLHF. Written as DNA, the CDR3 is TGCGCCAGCAGCTTGCGGTCGACAGGAGAGAATAATTCACCCCTCCACTTT.